These T cell receptor beta chains were read from a single sample in a study of early stage breast cancer tumors. Profiled with immunoSEQ multiplex PCR; TCRdb holds only in-frame clones, not every one. The sample includes roughly 40,000 clones, around 72% of them seen just once. What was sequenced was blood. These receptors were taken from a person in their fifties with breast cancer. Each CDR3 is given with its conserved first and last residue. Fields, in order: D gene, J gene, CDR3 length, V gene, clone size, CDR3 DNA, CDR3 protein. A D gene is named only where the DNA matches it firmly. A clone size is listed for some rows: how often the clone was seen (once, few, many), or a class if it is expanded.

D gene: NA; J gene: TRBJ1-2; CDR3 length: 13; V gene: TRBV7-2; clone size: few; CDR3 DNA: TGTGCCAGCAGCCGGGTCGAGGGCGAAGGCTACACCTTC; CDR3 protein: CASSRVEGEGYTF
D gene: TRBD2; J gene: TRBJ2-1; CDR3 length: 14; V gene: TRBV25-1; clone size: once; CDR3 DNA: TGTGCCAGCACCCAAGCGGGGCCAGTCAATGAGCAGTTCTTC; CDR3 protein: CASTQAGPVNEQFF
D gene: TRBD2; J gene: TRBJ2-5; CDR3 length: 17; V gene: TRBV7-7; clone size: NA; CDR3 DNA: TGTGCTAGCAGCCCCGGCGTCCTAGCGGGGGGCCAAGAGACCCAGTACTTC; CDR3 protein: CASSPGVLAGGQETQYF
D gene: TRBD1; J gene: TRBJ1-1; CDR3 length: 15; V gene: TRBV7-2; clone size: NA; CDR3 DNA: TGTGCCAGCAGCTCACCTGACAGGGGGCCCACTGAAGCTTTCTTT; CDR3 protein: CASSSPDRGPTEAFF
D gene: NA; J gene: TRBJ1-2; CDR3 length: 11; V gene: TRBV21-1; clone size: few; CDR3 DNA: TGTGCCAGCAGCCCGAGGTGGGGCTACACCTTC; CDR3 protein: CASSPRWGYTF
D gene: TRBD2; J gene: TRBJ2-3; CDR3 length: 17; V gene: TRBV4-1; clone size: NA; CDR3 DNA: TGCGCCAGCAGCCAATGGGGTAGCGGGGGGGGCACAGATACGCAGTATTTT; CDR3 protein: CASSQWGSGGGTDTQYF
D gene: NA; J gene: TRBJ1-1; CDR3 length: 14; V gene: TRBV9; clone size: few; CDR3 DNA: TGTGCCAGCAGCGTAGTTGGCGGGAACACTGAAGCTTTCTTT; CDR3 protein: CASSVVGGNTEAFF
D gene: NA; J gene: TRBJ2-5; CDR3 length: 15; V gene: TRBV7-2; clone size: NA; CDR3 DNA: TGTGCCAGCAGCTTTCCCTCGACAGGCCGAGAGACCCAGTACTTC; CDR3 protein: CASSFPSTGRETQYF
D gene: TRBD2; J gene: TRBJ2-1; CDR3 length: 17; V gene: TRBV4-1; clone size: NA; CDR3 DNA: TGCGCCAGCAGCCAAAAAAGGGACCTAGCGGGAGGGACTGAGCAGTTCTTC; CDR3 protein: CASSQKRDLAGGTEQFF
D gene: TRBD1; J gene: TRBJ2-7; CDR3 length: 15; V gene: TRBV10-3; clone size: NA; CDR3 DNA: TGTGCCATCAGTGAGTCGAGGGGGCTGGTCTCCGAGCAGTACTTC; CDR3 protein: CAISESRGLVSEQYF
D gene: TRBD1; J gene: TRBJ2-7; CDR3 length: 15; V gene: TRBV10-3; clone size: NA; CDR3 DNA: TGTGCCATCAGTGTCATGAGGGACAGGGTTTACGAGCAGTACTTC; CDR3 protein: CAISVMRDRVYEQYF
D gene: TRBD2; J gene: TRBJ2-3; CDR3 length: 15; V gene: TRBV7-3; clone size: NA; CDR3 DNA: TGTGCCAGCAGCTTTGCTAGCGGGAGGGCAGATACGCAGTATTTT; CDR3 protein: CASSFASGRADTQYF
D gene: TRBD2; J gene: TRBJ2-7; CDR3 length: 15; V gene: TRBV6-6; clone size: NA; CDR3 DNA: TGTGCCAGCAGTACTACTAGCGGGAGCTCCTACGAGCAGTACTTC; CDR3 protein: CASSTTSGSSYEQYF
D gene: NA; J gene: TRBJ2-2; CDR3 length: 12; V gene: TRBV6-1; clone size: NA; CDR3 DNA: TGTGCCAGCAGTGTGACAACCGGGGAGCTGTTTTTT; CDR3 protein: CASSVTTGELFF
D gene: TRBD1; J gene: TRBJ1-1; CDR3 length: 16; V gene: TRBV12-5; clone size: NA; CDR3 DNA: TGTGCTAGTGGTTTAGGGACAGGGGGGATCGACACTGAAGCTTTCTTT; CDR3 protein: CASGLGTGGIDTEAFF
D gene: TRBD1; J gene: TRBJ1-1; CDR3 length: 16; V gene: TRBV18; clone size: few; CDR3 DNA: TGTGCCAGCTCACCATTACAGGGGATGGCGAACACTGAAGCTTTCTTT; CDR3 protein: CASSPLQGMANTEAFF
D gene: TRBD2; J gene: TRBJ2-3; CDR3 length: 15; V gene: TRBV11-2; clone size: NA; CDR3 DNA: TGTGCCAGCAGCCCTAGCGGACTACCCACAGATACGCAGTATTTT; CDR3 protein: CASSPSGLPTDTQYF
D gene: NA; J gene: TRBJ2-3; CDR3 length: 12; V gene: TRBV19; clone size: NA; CDR3 DNA: TGTGCCAGTAGTATACAGGGAGATACGCAGTATTTT; CDR3 protein: CASSIQGDTQYF
D gene: NA; J gene: TRBJ1-2; CDR3 length: 13; V gene: TRBV7-2; clone size: NA; CDR3 DNA: TGTGCCAGCAGCTTCCGGGCTCCGGGAGGCTACACCTTC; CDR3 protein: CASSFRAPGGYTF
D gene: TRBD2; J gene: TRBJ2-3; CDR3 length: 17; V gene: TRBV27; clone size: NA; CDR3 DNA: TGTGCCAGCAGTTTAGGGCTTGCTAGCGGGTCCACAGATACGCAGTATTTT; CDR3 protein: CASSLGLASGSTDTQYF
D gene: TRBD1; J gene: TRBJ1-2; CDR3 length: 16; V gene: TRBV4-3; clone size: NA; CDR3 DNA: TGCGCCAGCAGCCAAGATCCGCCGGGACAGCACTATGGCTACACCTTC; CDR3 protein: CASSQDPPGQHYGYTF
D gene: TRBD2; J gene: TRBJ2-3; CDR3 length: 15; V gene: TRBV7-2; clone size: NA; CDR3 DNA: TGTGCCAGCAGCTCCACAAGCGGGAGCCGGGATACGCAGTATTTT; CDR3 protein: CASSSTSGSRDTQYF
D gene: TRBD2; J gene: TRBJ2-1; CDR3 length: 15; V gene: TRBV7-2; clone size: NA; CDR3 DNA: TGTGCCAGCAGCCTTCGATCGGGGGGTAAGGATGAGCAGTTCTTC; CDR3 protein: CASSLRSGGKDEQFF
D gene: NA; J gene: TRBJ1-2; CDR3 length: 15; V gene: TRBV6-6; clone size: NA; CDR3 DNA: TGTGCCAGCAGTCCCAACACAGGAACCCTTTATGGCTACACCTTC; CDR3 protein: CASSPNTGTLYGYTF
D gene: NA; J gene: TRBJ2-3; CDR3 length: 16; V gene: TRBV28; clone size: NA; CDR3 DNA: TGTGCCAGCAGCCTACTTAGCTTTCAAATCACAGATACGCAGTATTTT; CDR3 protein: CASSLLSFQITDTQYF
D gene: TRBD1; J gene: TRBJ1-1; CDR3 length: 13; V gene: TRBV6-5; clone size: NA; CDR3 DNA: TGTGCCACCGAGGGGGCTTTGGGCACTGAAGCTTTCTTT; CDR3 protein: CATEGALGTEAFF
D gene: NA; J gene: TRBJ2-5; CDR3 length: 15; V gene: TRBV5-1; clone size: NA; CDR3 DNA: TGCGCCAGCAGCTTGGGAAGCGAGAGGGCAGAGACCCAGTACTTC; CDR3 protein: CASSLGSERAETQYF
D gene: TRBD1; J gene: TRBJ1-5; CDR3 length: 16; V gene: TRBV27; clone size: NA; CDR3 DNA: TGTGCCAGCAGTTTCGACCGGGACAGGGTGTATCAGCCCCAGCATTTT; CDR3 protein: CASSFDRDRVYQPQHF
D gene: TRBD2; J gene: TRBJ2-3; CDR3 length: 16; V gene: TRBV6-5; clone size: NA; CDR3 DNA: TGTGCCAGCAGTTACCTAGGACTAGCGAGCACAGATACGCAGTATTTT; CDR3 protein: CASSYLGLASTDTQYF
D gene: NA; J gene: TRBJ1-2; CDR3 length: 13; V gene: TRBV10-2; clone size: NA; CDR3 DNA: TGCGCCAGCTCCCCGGGACACAACTATGGCTACACCTTC; CDR3 protein: CASSPGHNYGYTF
D gene: NA; J gene: TRBJ1-5; CDR3 length: 16; V gene: TRBV4-1; clone size: NA; CDR3 DNA: TGCGCCAGCAGCCAAGCCGGGGTAATAGGCAATCAGCCCCAGCATTTT; CDR3 protein: CASSQAGVIGNQPQHF
D gene: TRBD2; J gene: TRBJ2-7; CDR3 length: 14; V gene: TRBV27; clone size: NA; CDR3 DNA: TGTGCCAGCAGTTTCTCAGCGGGAGTCTACGAGCAGTACTTC; CDR3 protein: CASSFSAGVYEQYF
D gene: TRBD1; J gene: TRBJ1-3; CDR3 length: 17; V gene: TRBV7-8; clone size: NA; CDR3 DNA: TGTGCCAGCAGCATGGGACAGGGGGCCCTCTCTGGAAACACCATATATTTT; CDR3 protein: CASSMGQGALSGNTIYF
D gene: TRBD2; J gene: TRBJ2-1; CDR3 length: 13; V gene: TRBV13; clone size: once; CDR3 DNA: TGTGCCAGCAGCTCGGGACGAGCGGGAACCCAGTTCTTC; CDR3 protein: CASSSGRAGTQFF
D gene: TRBD2; J gene: TRBJ2-1; CDR3 length: 16; V gene: TRBV4-3; clone size: NA; CDR3 DNA: TGCGCCAGCAGCCTGACTCTAGCGGGGGGGTTCAATGAGCAGTTCTTC; CDR3 protein: CASSLTLAGGFNEQFF
D gene: NA; J gene: TRBJ2-3; CDR3 length: 13; V gene: TRBV7-3; clone size: NA; CDR3 DNA: TGTGCCAGCAGCTTCTCGGGCACAGATACGCAGTATTTT; CDR3 protein: CASSFSGTDTQYF
D gene: TRBD1; J gene: TRBJ2-7; CDR3 length: 14; V gene: TRBV2; clone size: few; CDR3 DNA: TGTGCCAGCCAACCGGGACAGGGTGCCTTCGAGCAGTACTTC; CDR3 protein: CASQPGQGAFEQYF
D gene: NA; J gene: TRBJ1-1; CDR3 length: 13; V gene: TRBV7-2; clone size: few; CDR3 DNA: TGTGCCAGCAGCTTAGACAGGGACACTGAAGCTTTCTTT; CDR3 protein: CASSLDRDTEAFF
D gene: NA; J gene: TRBJ2-1; CDR3 length: 13; V gene: TRBV13; clone size: NA; CDR3 DNA: TGTGCCAGCAGCTTGGCAGGGCTCGATGAGCAGTTCTTC; CDR3 protein: CASSLAGLDEQFF
D gene: NA; J gene: TRBJ1-6; CDR3 length: 16; V gene: TRBV12-2; clone size: NA; CDR3 DNA: TGTGCAAGTCGCTTAGCGCGGGGACAGGCTAATTCACCCCTCCACTTT; CDR3 protein: CASRLARGQANSPLHF
D gene: TRBD1; J gene: TRBJ1-4; CDR3 length: 15; V gene: TRBV7-9; clone size: NA; CDR3 DNA: TGTGCCAGCAGCTCGACAGGGTTGGCTAATGAAAAACTGTTTTTT; CDR3 protein: CASSSTGLANEKLFF
D gene: TRBD2; J gene: TRBJ2-7; CDR3 length: 14; V gene: TRBV5-6; clone size: NA; CDR3 DNA: TGTGCCAGCAGCTTGGTTCGGGGGGCCTACGAGCAGTACTTC; CDR3 protein: CASSLVRGAYEQYF
D gene: TRBD1; J gene: TRBJ1-1; CDR3 length: 15; V gene: TRBV6-5; clone size: NA; CDR3 DNA: TGTGCCAGCAGGGAGACAGGGGGTGGATACACTGAAGCTTTCTTT; CDR3 protein: CASRETGGGYTEAFF
D gene: TRBD1; J gene: TRBJ1-4; CDR3 length: 17; V gene: TRBV4-2; clone size: NA; CDR3 DNA: TGTGCCAGCAGCCAAGGGGGGTGGTCGGGACAGGGGGAAAAACTGTTTTTT; CDR3 protein: CASSQGGWSGQGEKLFF
D gene: NA; J gene: TRBJ1-1; CDR3 length: 12; V gene: TRBV19; clone size: NA; CDR3 DNA: TGTGCCAGTAGTTTCCCTAACACTGAAGCTTTCTTT; CDR3 protein: CASSFPNTEAFF
D gene: NA; J gene: TRBJ1-6; CDR3 length: 15; V gene: TRBV2; clone size: few; CDR3 DNA: TGTGCCAGCAAAGAAGTTAGCTCCTATAATTCACCCCTCCACTTT; CDR3 protein: CASKEVSSYNSPLHF
D gene: TRBD1; J gene: TRBJ2-7; CDR3 length: 12; V gene: TRBV10-2; clone size: NA; CDR3 DNA: TGCGCCAGCAGCTGGGACAGGGCATACCACATCTTC; CDR3 protein: CASSWDRAYHIF
D gene: TRBD1; J gene: TRBJ1-2; CDR3 length: 14; V gene: TRBV19; clone size: NA; CDR3 DNA: TGTGCCAGTAGCTGGCCGACAGGGTGGAATGGCTACACCTTC; CDR3 protein: CASSWPTGWNGYTF
D gene: NA; J gene: TRBJ2-7; CDR3 length: 14; V gene: TRBV6-5; clone size: once; CDR3 DNA: TGTGCCAGCAGATTACGACGGGACACCTACGAGCAGTACTTC; CDR3 protein: CASRLRRDTYEQYF
D gene: NA; J gene: TRBJ1-4; CDR3 length: 11; V gene: TRBV30; clone size: NA; CDR3 DNA: TGTGCCTGGAGTGAACGGGAAAAACTGTTTTTT; CDR3 protein: CAWSEREKLFF
D gene: TRBD2; J gene: TRBJ2-2; CDR3 length: 17; V gene: TRBV7-8; clone size: NA; CDR3 DNA: TGTGCCAGCAGCTTACCGCGGGGGGGCGCGAACACCGGGGAGCTGTTTTTT; CDR3 protein: CASSLPRGGANTGELFF
D gene: TRBD2; J gene: TRBJ2-1; CDR3 length: 15; V gene: TRBV7-6; clone size: NA; CDR3 DNA: TGTGCCAGCAGCAAACTAGCGGGGGGGCAGGATGAGCAGTTCTTC; CDR3 protein: CASSKLAGGQDEQFF
D gene: NA; J gene: TRBJ1-1; CDR3 length: 14; V gene: TRBV6-5; clone size: NA; CDR3 DNA: TGTGCCAGCAGCCCCCCGGTGCAGGGCACTGAAGCTTTCTTT; CDR3 protein: CASSPPVQGTEAFF